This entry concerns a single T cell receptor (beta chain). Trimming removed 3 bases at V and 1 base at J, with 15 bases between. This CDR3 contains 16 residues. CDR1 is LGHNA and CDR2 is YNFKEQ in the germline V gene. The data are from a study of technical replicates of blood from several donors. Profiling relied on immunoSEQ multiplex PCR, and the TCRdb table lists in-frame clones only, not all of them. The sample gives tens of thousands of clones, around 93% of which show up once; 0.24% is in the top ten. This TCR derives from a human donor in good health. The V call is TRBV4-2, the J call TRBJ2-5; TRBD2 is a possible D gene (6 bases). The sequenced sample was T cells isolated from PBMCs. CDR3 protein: CASSQPGERVQETQYF. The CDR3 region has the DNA TGTGCCAGCAGCCAGCCGGGCGAGCGGGTCCAAGAGACCCAGTACTTC.